What follows describes a single T cell receptor beta chain. These data are taken from a study of shared clonotypes between healthy human individuals. Profiled with immunoSEQ multiplex PCR; TCRdb holds only in-frame clones, not every one. The table records over 1.4 million clones, roughly 96% of them present only once. V was clipped by 5 bases and J by 7 bases; unmatched bases: 5. Germline CDR1 is SGHVS and CDR2 is FQNEAQ. The CDR3 sequence is 14 residues long. This sequence joins TRBV7-8 and TRBJ2-1; TRBD2 agrees at 10 bases. This sequence originates from a man aged 25-45 years in good health. Sequencing input: naive CD4+ T cells sorted from blood. Subset here: CD45RA+ positively selected. The CDR3 protein is CASSDGLAENEQFF. DNA of the CDR3: TGTGCCAGCAGCGACGGACTAGCGGAAAATGAGCAGTTCTTC.